The clone carrying this TCR beta chain was observed a few times. As processed by the authors: Amplification with reference gene primers provided the estimates of nucleated cell counts. The table came from immunoSEQ multiplex PCR; TCRdb's copy has only in-frame clones and leaves some out. That table furnishes V, J and clone size, whereas the DNA furnished D and trimming. The sample has over 150,000 clones, roughly 71% seen once. The entry originates in a study of blood T cell repertoires in COVID-19. Study information: Italy, Spain and the United States were the sources of the convalescent and acute COVID-19 samples. Sources were T cells, B-cell-depleted T cells, or PBMCs; the material itself was cDNA or gDNA.

The CDR3 sequence is 14 residues long. Germline CDR1 and CDR2: SGHNT and YYREEE (reference sequence). Trimming shortened V by 1 base and J by 6 bases, and 13 bases separated the two germline ends. The genes are TRBV5-4 and TRBJ1-2; D might be TRBD1 (5 bases). The sequencing sample was made of peripheral blood. This clonotype was sampled from a woman older than 75 with acute or convalescent COVID-19. CDR3 sequence reads: CASSLFGTSDGYTF. The CDR3 coding sequence is TGTGCCAGCAGCTTGTTTGGGACTAGCGATGGCTACACCTTC.